What follows is one T cell receptor beta chain and its context. Its antigen remains undetermined. It has no much larger one-base neighbor in the sample; base qualities were not kept. These data originate in a study of blood T cells in healthy people across ages (dated by TCRdb to between 2015 and 2017). As for the study more broadly: In model experiments, template switching captured about one uniquely barcoded TCR beta cDNA molecule for every two T cells. Age-related changes in TCR beta repertoire diversity were measured in the study by deep sequencing normalized with unique cDNA molecular identifiers. The donors were divided into four age groups: young (average around 16 years), middle-aged (approximately 39), aged (approximately 62) and long-lived (more than 75). To avoid experimental bias, donors of different ages were randomly spread across the sequencing lanes. The study analyzed two additional independent replicas of 1 million unique cDNA reads from the same blood draw for two donors, one aged 18 to 30 and one aged 80 or older. Summary of the overall study and its limitations: As age increased, observed TCR beta diversity per million T cells dropped in a roughly linear way, and a significant reduction was already evident by age 40. Estimates of total diversity based on one million sequenced T cells were regarded as lower bounds and as underestimates. A strong correlation was found between observed TCR beta diversity and the percentage of naive T cells measured by flow cytometry. The long-lived group showed more naive CD4+ T cells, fewer expanded clones and increased TCR diversity than the aged group, suggesting age selection. Because profiling used bulk unsorted PBMCs, naive and antigen-experienced compartments could not be compared conclusively. Because the CMV infection status of the donors was unknown, age-related changes in expanded clonotypes may potentially have been confounded.

Systemically healthy Caucasian individuals from Russia, some 40 in total and aged roughly 6 to 100 years, were included as donors. Around 9.7 milliliters of peripheral blood were collected from each donor into EDTA-treated Vacutainer tubes. Ficoll-Paque density-gradient centrifugation was used to isolate PBMCs, with at least 6.5 million per sample. Total RNA was extracted from PBMCs with Trizol reagent, with at least 5 micrograms obtained per sample. For every donor, an aliquot of PBMCs went through flow cytometry to measure the percentages of naive CD45RAhigh/CD27high T cells. Library construction relied on 5' RACE. The sequencing machine was an Illumina HiSeq 2500. A second roughly 6 to 12 cycle PCR used a sample-barcoded 5' primer and a J-beta primer mix. Each TCR beta cDNA molecule received a unique molecular identifier from a template-switch 5' adaptor carrying 12 random nucleotides. Each sample yielded at least 3 million CDR3-containing paired-end reads. First-strand cDNA was synthesized from all RNA with the Mint cDNA synthesis kit, primed by a TRBC-specific oligonucleotide. After uracil-DNA glycosylase treatment, a first 18-cycle PCR used universal primers M1SS and BC2_uni_R on all cDNA. The authors' analysis ran thus. For normalization, 1 million high-quality reads, each with a distinct molecular identifier, were randomly selected from each sample. Reads sharing molecular identifiers were discarded rather than binned into consensus sequences. MiTCR, set to a Q25 quality threshold and the strictest error-elimination algorithm, was used for CDR3 identification, clonotype clustering and error correction. A nonparametric unseen species model using Euler transformation provided a lower-bound estimate of total TCR beta diversity. TCRdb passed the public sequencing reads through fastp at Q25 and MiXCR, retaining productive beta sequences. Entries that share a CDR3 protein sequence are merged under the most common genes and DNA. The authors' filters were not applied to this entry. Across this sample there are roughly 1,500,000 distinct CDR3 sequences, with 42% seen only once. Approximately 7.9% of the sample is held by the ten biggest clonotypes.

Sequencing was done on a sample of blood. This receptor was obtained from a woman in her late teens or twenties in good health.

The bases read TGTGCCATCCCGACAGACAACACTGAAGCTTTCTTT. It encodes CAIPTDNTEAFF. The chain was built from TRBV2 and TRBJ1-1, with a tentative D gene TRBD1 over 5 matching bases. The CDR3 starts with the cysteine, ends with the phenylalanine, and has 12 residues. Left in the record is the CDR3 DNA by itself, 36 bases read in frame from the first base. CDR1 and CDR2 were assigned from the germline V gene as SNHLY and FYNNEI. V is reduced by 10 bases and J by 2 bases, leaving a spacing of 11 bases between them. Where the CDR3 stops, the reference TRBV2 and TRBJ1-1 genes take over; the full variable domain is EPEVTQTPSHQVTQMGQEVILRCVPISNHLYFYWYRQILGQKVEFLVSFYNNEISEKSEIFDDQFSVERPDGSNFTLKIRSTKLEDSAMYFCAIPTDNTEAFFGQGTRLTVV.